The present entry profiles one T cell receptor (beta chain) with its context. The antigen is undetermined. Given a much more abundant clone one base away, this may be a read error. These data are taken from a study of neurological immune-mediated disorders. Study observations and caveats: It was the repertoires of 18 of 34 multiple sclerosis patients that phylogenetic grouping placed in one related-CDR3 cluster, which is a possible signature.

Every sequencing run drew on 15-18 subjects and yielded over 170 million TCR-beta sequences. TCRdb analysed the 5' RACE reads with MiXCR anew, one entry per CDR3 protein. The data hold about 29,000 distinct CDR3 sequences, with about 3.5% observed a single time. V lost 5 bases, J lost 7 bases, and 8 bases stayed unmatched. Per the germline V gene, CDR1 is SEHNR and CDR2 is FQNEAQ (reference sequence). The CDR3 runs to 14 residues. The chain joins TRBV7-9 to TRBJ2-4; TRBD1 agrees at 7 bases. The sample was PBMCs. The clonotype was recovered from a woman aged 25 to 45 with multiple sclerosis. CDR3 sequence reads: CASSTTGSFNIQYF. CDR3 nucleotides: TGTGCCAGCAGCACGACAGGGTCTTTTAACATTCAGTACTTC.